A selection of T cell receptor beta chains follows, all from one sample in a study of T cells expressing NK-cell markers. Reprocessing the 5' RACE reads, TCRdb reports a single entry for every CDR3 protein and omits DNA. This listing includes hundreds of thousands of distinct CDR3 sequences. The sample was blood T cells: a sorted CD56 or NKG2C T cell subset, CD4+ or CD8+ T cells, or bulk PBMC T cells (not recorded which). Receptor source: a woman aged 18 to 75 in good health. CDR3s include the opening cysteine and the closing phenylalanine or tryptophan.

CDR3 protein	J gene	V gene
CSVEDGAVAKNIQYF	TRBJ2-4	TRBV29-1
CASSLQAQGEQFF	TRBJ2-1	TRBV7-2
CASSLGGSHYEQYF	TRBJ2-7	TRBV5-6
CASSTRGLAATYEQYF	TRBJ2-7	TRBV13
CAWSVRDIGYTF	TRBJ1-2	TRBV30
CASSRRSVPYNSPLHF	TRBJ1-6	TRBV12-3/TRBV12-4
CASSIRDYGYTF	TRBJ1-2	TRBV19
CASSVNNNGKLFF	TRBJ1-4	TRBV7-2
CSARILAGITDTQYF	TRBJ2-3	TRBV20-1
CSARKTGKGSNTEAFF	TRBJ1-1	TRBV20-1
CSVDGVTDTQYF	TRBJ2-3	TRBV29-1